This section outlines one T cell receptor (beta chain) sequence together with its context. Its antigen is unidentified. This entry comes from a study of T cell responses to AZD1222 COVID-19 vaccine. TCRdb keeps only in-frame clones here, not all; method: immunoSEQ multiplex PCR. Among roughly 120,000 clones, 65% to 85% were seen once, and the ten largest hold 3.5% to 5.5%. Study results and limitations: Increases in Spike-specific TCR breadth and depth were seen after two AZD1222 doses.

V lost 0 bases and J lost 6, with 7 bases in between. The V gene's germline CDR1 is LGHNA and CDR2 YNFKEQ. The CDR3 has 13 amino acids. This sequence joins TRBV4-2 and TRBJ2-3; D is ambiguous. The source material was peripheral blood, sampled on day 0 of AZD1222 vaccination. The TCR was taken from an adult in good health. The CDR3 spells CASSQEFSDTQYF. In DNA form, the CDR3 reads TGTGCCAGCAGCCAAGAGTTTTCGGATACGCAGTATTTT.